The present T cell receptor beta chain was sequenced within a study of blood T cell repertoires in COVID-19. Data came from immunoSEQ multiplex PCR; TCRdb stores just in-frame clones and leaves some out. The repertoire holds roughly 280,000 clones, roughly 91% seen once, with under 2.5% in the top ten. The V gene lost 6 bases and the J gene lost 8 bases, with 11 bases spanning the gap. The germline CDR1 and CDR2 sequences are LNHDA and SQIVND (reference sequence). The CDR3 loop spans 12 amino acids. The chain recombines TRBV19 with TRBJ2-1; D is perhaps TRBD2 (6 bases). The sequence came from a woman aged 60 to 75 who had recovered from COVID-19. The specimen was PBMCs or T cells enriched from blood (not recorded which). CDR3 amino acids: CASRLGGHEQFF. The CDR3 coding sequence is TGTGCCAGTAGGCTGGGGGGACATGAGCAGTTCTTC.